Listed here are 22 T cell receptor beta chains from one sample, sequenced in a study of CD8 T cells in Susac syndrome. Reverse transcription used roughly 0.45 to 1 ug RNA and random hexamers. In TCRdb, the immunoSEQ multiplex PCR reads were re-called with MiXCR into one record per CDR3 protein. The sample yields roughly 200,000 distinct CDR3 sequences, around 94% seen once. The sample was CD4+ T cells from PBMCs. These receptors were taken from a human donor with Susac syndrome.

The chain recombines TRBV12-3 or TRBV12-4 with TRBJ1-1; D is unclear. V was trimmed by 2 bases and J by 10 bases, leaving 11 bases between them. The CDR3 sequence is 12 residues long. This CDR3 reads CASSLHPLGAFF. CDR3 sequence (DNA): TGTGCCAGCAGTTTACATCCTCTGGGAGCTTTCTTT.

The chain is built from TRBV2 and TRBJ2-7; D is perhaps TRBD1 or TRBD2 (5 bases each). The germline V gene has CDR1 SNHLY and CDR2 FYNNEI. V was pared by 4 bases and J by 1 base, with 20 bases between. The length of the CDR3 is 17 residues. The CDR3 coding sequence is TGTGCCAGCAGTGCCCCCCAGAGGGCAGGGTCATCCTACGAGCAGTACTTC. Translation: CASSAPQRAGSSYEQYF.

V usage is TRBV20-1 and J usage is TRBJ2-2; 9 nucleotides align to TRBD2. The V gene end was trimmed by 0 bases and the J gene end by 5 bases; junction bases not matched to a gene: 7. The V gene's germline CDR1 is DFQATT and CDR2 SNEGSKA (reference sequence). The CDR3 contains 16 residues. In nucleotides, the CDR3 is TGCAGTGCTAGAGATCAAGTGGCGGGGGGGACCGGGGAGCTGTTTTTT. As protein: CSARDQVAGGTGELFF.

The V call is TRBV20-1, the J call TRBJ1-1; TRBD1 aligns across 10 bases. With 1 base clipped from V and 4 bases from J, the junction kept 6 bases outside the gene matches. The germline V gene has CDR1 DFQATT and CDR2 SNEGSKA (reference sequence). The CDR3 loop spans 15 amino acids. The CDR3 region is CSARGWTGGVTEAFF. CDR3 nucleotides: TGCAGTGCTAGAGGTTGGACAGGGGGAGTCACTGAAGCTTTCTTT.

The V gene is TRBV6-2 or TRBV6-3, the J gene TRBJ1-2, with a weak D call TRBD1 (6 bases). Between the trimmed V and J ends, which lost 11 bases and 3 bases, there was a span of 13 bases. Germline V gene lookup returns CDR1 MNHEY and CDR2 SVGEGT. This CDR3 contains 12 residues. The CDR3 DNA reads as TGTGCCTGCCGGGACATGCACTATGGCTACACCTTC. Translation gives CACRDMHYGYTF.

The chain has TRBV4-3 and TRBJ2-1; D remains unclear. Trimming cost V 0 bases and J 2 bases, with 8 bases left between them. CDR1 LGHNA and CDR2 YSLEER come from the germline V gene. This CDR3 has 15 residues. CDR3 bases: TGCGCCAGCAGCCAAGATAGAAACGCCTACAATGAGCAGTTCTTC. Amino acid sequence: CASSQDRNAYNEQFF.

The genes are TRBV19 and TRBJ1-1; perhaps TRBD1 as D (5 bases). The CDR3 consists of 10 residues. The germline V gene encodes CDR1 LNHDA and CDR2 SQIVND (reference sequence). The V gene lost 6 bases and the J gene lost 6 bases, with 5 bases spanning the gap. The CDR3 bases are TGTGCCAGTAGGGGGCCTGAAGCTTTCTTT. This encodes CASRGPEAFF.

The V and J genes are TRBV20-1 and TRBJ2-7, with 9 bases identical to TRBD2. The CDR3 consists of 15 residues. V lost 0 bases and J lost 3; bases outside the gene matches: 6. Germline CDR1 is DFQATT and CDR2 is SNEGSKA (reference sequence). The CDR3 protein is CSARDGRGGFYEQYF. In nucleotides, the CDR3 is TGCAGTGCTAGAGATGGGCGGGGGGGCTTCTACGAGCAGTACTTC.

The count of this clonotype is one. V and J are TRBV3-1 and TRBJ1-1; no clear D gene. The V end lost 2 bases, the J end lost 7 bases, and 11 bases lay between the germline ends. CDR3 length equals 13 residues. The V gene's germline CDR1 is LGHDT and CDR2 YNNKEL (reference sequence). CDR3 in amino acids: CASSQNGRDEAFF. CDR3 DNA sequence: TGTGCCAGCAGCCAAAATGGACGCGATGAAGCTTTCTTT. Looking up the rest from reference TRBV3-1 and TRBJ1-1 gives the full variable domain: DTAVSQTPKYLVTQMGNDKSIKCEQNLGHDTMYWYKQDSKKFLKIMFSYNNKELIINETVPNRFSPKSPDKAHLNLHINSLELGDSAVYFCASSQNGRDEAFFGQGTRLTVV.

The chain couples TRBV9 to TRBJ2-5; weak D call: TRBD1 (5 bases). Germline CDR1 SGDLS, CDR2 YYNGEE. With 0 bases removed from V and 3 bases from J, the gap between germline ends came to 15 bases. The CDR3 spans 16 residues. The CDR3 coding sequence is TGTGCCAGCAGCGTAGGGGCAGGGTCGGCGAAAGAGACCCAGTACTTC. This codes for CASSVGAGSAKETQYF.

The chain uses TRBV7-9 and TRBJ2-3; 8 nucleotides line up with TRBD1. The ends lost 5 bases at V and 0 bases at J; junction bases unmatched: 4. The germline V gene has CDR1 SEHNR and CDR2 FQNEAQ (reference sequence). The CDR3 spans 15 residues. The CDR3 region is CASSLRQGSTDTQYF. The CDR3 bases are TGTGCCAGCAGCCTGAGACAGGGGAGCACAGATACGCAGTATTTT.

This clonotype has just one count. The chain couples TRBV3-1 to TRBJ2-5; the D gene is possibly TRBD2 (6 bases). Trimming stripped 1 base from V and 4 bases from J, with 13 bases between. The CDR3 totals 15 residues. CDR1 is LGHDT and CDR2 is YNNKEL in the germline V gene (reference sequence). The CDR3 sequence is CASSQAWDLGETQYF. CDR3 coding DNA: TGTGCCAGCAGCCAAGCATGGGACTTAGGAGAGACCCAGTACTTC.

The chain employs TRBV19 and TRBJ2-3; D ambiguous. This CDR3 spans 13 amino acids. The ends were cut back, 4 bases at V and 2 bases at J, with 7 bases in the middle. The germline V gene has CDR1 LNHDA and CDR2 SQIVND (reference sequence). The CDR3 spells CASSTLNTDTQYF. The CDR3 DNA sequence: TGTGCCAGTAGTACGCTAAACACAGATACGCAGTATTTT.

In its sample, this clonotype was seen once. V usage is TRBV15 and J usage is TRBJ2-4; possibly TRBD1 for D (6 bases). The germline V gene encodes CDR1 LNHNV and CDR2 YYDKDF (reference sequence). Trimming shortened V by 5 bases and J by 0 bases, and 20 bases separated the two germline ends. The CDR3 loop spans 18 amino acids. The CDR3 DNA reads TGTGCCACCAGCGGACGAAGGGACAAGGGAATAGCCAAAAACATTCAGTACTTC. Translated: CATSGRRDKGIAKNIQYF.

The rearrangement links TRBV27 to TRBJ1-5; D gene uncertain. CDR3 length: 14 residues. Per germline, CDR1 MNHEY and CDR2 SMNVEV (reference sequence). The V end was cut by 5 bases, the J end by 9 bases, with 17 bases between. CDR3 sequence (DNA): TGTGCCAGCAGTCTCACGGCAGGCGTCACGCCCCAGCATTTT. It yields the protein CASSLTAGVTPQHF.

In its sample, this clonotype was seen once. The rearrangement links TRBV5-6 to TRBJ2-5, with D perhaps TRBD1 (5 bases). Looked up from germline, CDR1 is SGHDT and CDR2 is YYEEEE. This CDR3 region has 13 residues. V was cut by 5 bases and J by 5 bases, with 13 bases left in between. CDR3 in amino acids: CASRMTAGETQYF. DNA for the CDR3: TGTGCCAGCAGAATGACAGCCGGGGAGACCCAGTACTTC.

This chain's CDR3 is CASSPGQGNGELFF. CDR3 coding DNA: TGTGCCAGCAGCCCAGGACAGGGGAACGGGGAGCTGTTTTTT. The gene calls are TRBV25-1 and TRBJ2-2, with 9 bases lining up with TRBD1. The J segment lost 7 bases and the V segment lost 6 bases, leaving 6 bases of the junction unmatched. CDR1 is MGHDK and CDR2 is SYGVNS in the germline V gene. This CDR3 comprises 14 residues.

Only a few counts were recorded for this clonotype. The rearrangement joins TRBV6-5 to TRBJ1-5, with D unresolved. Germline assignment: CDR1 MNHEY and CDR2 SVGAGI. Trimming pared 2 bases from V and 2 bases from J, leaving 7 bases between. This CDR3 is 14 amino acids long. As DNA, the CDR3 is TGTGCCAGCAGTTACAGGGCGGGCAATCAGCCCCAGCATTTT. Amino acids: CASSYRAGNQPQHF.

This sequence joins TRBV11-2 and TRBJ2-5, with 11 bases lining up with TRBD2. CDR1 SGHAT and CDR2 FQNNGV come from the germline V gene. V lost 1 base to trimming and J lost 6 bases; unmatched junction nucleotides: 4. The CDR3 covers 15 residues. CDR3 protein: CASSLVAGGVKTQYF. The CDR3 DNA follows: TGTGCCAGCAGCTTAGTAGCGGGGGGGGTAAAGACCCAGTACTTC. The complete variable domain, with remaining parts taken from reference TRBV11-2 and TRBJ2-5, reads EAGVAQSPRYKIIEKRQSVAFWCNPISGHATLYWYQQILGQGPKLLIQFQNNGVVDDSQLPKDRFSAERLKGVDSTLKIQPAKLEDSAVYLCASSLVAGGVKTQYFGPGTRLLVL.

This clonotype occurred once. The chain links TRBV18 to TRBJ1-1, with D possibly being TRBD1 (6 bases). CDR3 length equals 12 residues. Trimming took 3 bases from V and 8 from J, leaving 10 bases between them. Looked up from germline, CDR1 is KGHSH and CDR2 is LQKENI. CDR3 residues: CASSPQDREAFF. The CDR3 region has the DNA TGTGCCAGCTCACCTCAGGACAGAGAAGCTTTCTTT.

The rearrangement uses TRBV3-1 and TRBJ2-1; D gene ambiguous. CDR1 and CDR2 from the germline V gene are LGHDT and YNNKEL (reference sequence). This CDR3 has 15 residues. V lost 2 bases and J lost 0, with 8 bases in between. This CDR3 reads CASSQSQSSYNEQFF. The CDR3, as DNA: TGTGCCAGCAGCCAATCGCAGAGCTCCTACAATGAGCAGTTCTTC.

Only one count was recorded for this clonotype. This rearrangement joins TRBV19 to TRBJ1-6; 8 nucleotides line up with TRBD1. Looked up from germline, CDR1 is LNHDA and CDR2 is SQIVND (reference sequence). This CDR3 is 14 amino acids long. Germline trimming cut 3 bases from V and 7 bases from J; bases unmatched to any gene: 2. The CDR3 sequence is CASSIQGANSPLHF. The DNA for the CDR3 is TGTGCCAGTAGTATCCAGGGGGCGAATTCACCCCTCCACTTT. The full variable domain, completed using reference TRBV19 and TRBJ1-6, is DGGITQSPKYLFRKEGQNVTLSCEQNLNHDAMYWYRQDPGQGLRLIYYSQIVNDFQKGDIAEGYSVSREKKESFPLTVTSAQKNPTAFYLCASSIQGANSPLHFGNGTRLTVT.